This T cell receptor beta chain was sequenced during a study of T cells in Graves' hyperthyroidism and ophthalmopathy. Findings of the study overall: A model built on 13 V-J features separated ophthalmopathy from stable hyperthyroidism. Ophthalmopathy, which appeared later, was predicted by the model a median around 6.9 months before onset. Most thyroid clonotypes expanded above 0.001 appeared in blood too.

This clonotype was found many times. Its target is not known. Trimming removed 7 bases from V and 4 bases from J; junction bases left unmatched: 10. This CDR3 spans 14 amino acids. Germline loops: CDR1 DFQATT, CDR2 SNEGSKA (reference sequence). RNA transcripts yielded amplified TCR beta CDR3 regions. Using the HTBI primer set, a first-round RT-PCR was run on the TCR CDR3. TCRdb reanalysed the multiplex PCR reads using MiXCR and keeps one entry per CDR3 protein. This sample has 730,000 or so distinct CDR3 sequences; approximately 18% occur once, and the top ten carry approximately 15%. The genes are TRBV20-1 and TRBJ1-5; 7 bases are a match to TRBD1. Sequenced input: blood. This clonotype originated in a woman aged 50 to 65 with Graves' hyperthyroidism that later progressed to Graves' ophthalmopathy. DNA for the CDR3: TGCAGTGGAAGCCGGGACAGAATGAATCAGCCCCAGCATTTT. It translates to CSGSRDRMNQPQHF.